This section outlines one T cell receptor (beta chain) sequence together with its context. Germline V gene data show CDR1 as SEHNR and CDR2 as FQNEAQ (reference sequence). There are 15 residues in the CDR3. The V end lost 5 bases, the J end lost 3 bases, and 15 bases lay between the germline ends. This entry is derived from a study of blood T cells in healthy people across ages. The second PCR ran about 7 to 12 cycles with a sample-barcoded 5' primer and J-beta primers. CDR3-containing paired-end reads numbered at least 3 million in each sample. TCRdb analysed the 5' RACE reads with MiXCR anew, one entry per CDR3 protein. The sample holds around 800,000 distinct CDR3 sequences; around 24% are singletons and the top ten take less than 3.5%. The same sample was also used in a study of T cells of mothers and their children. This second report adds: Across the analysis, no persistent microchimeric T cell clones were detected.

This TCR came from a boy younger than 18 in good health. Source material: blood. V gene TRBV7-9 combines with J gene TRBJ2-3, with a tentative D call TRBD2 (6 bases). The CDR3: CASSATQRVTDTQYF. The DNA for the CDR3 is TGTGCCAGCAGCGCGACCCAGCGGGTGACAGATACGCAGTATTTT. Full variable domain (rest looked up from reference TRBV7-9 and TRBJ2-3): DTGVSQNPRHKITKRGQNVTFRCDPISEHNRLYWYRQTLGQGPEFLTYFQNEAQLEKSRLLSDRFSAERPKGSFSTLEIQRTEQGDSAMYLCASSATQRVTDTQYFGPGTRLTVL.